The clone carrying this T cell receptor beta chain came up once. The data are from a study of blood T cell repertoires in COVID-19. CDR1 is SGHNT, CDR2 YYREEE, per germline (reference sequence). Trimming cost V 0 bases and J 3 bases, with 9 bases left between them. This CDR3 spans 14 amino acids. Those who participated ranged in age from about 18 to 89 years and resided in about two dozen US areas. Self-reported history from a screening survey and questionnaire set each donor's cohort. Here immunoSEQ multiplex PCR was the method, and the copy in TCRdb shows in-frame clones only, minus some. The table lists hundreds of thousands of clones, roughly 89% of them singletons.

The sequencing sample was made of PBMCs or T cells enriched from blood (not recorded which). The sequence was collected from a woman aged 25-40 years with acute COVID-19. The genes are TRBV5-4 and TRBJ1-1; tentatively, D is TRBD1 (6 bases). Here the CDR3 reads CASSLGSGDTEAFF. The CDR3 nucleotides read TGTGCCAGCAGCTTGGGGTCAGGGGACACTGAAGCTTTCTTT.